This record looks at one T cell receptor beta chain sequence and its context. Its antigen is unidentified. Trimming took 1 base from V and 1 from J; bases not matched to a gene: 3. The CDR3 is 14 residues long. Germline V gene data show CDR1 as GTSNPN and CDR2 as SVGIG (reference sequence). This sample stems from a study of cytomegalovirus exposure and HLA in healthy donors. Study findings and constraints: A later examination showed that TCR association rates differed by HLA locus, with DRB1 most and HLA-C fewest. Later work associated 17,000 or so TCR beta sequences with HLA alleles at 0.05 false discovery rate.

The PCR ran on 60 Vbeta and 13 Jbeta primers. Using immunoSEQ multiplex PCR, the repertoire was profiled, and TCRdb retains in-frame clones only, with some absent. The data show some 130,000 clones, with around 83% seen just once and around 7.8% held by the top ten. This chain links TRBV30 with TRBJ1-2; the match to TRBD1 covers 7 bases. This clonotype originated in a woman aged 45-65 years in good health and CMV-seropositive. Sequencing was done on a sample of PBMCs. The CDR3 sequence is CAWSAGDSNYGYTF. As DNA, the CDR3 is TGTGCCTGGAGTGCCGGGGACAGTAACTATGGCTACACCTTC.